These 8 T cell receptor beta chains share one sample of origin, sequenced in a study of T cell responses to AZD1222 COVID-19 vaccine. Only in-frame clones appear in the TCRdb table, and some are missing; sequencing was by immunoSEQ multiplex PCR. The repertoire holds around 200,000 clones, with 80% to 95% as singletons. The starting material was peripheral blood, obtained 28 days after the second dose of the MenACWY control vaccine. The receptors were gathered from an adult who received the MenACWY meningococcal vaccine as a control.

V usage is TRBV5-5 and J usage is TRBJ1-3; 7 bases agree with TRBD1. The CDR3 length is 14 residues. Germline V gene data show CDR1 as SGHKS and CDR2 as YYEKEE (reference sequence). Unmatched junction bases numbered 3, after V lost 4 bases and J lost 2 bases. CDR3 amino acids: CASSPGQTGNTIYF. The CDR3 coding sequence is TGTGCCAGCAGCCCGGGACAGACTGGAAACACCATATATTTT.

Here the CDR3 DNA reads TGCAGTGCTGAGATAAATGGCTACACCTTC. Translated: CSAEINGYTF. The chain is built from TRBV20-1 and TRBJ1-2; the D is unclear. This CDR3 comprises 10 residues. Trimming pared 5 bases from V and 6 bases from J, leaving 7 bases between. Germline V gives CDR1 DFQATT, CDR2 SNEGSKA (reference sequence).

The V gene is TRBV11-2, the J gene TRBJ1-3; D is unresolved. CDR1 and CDR2 from the germline V gene are SGHAT and FQNNGV. CDR3 size: 12 residues. The ends were cut back, 6 bases at V and 8 bases at J, with 11 bases in the middle. For the CDR3, the DNA is TGTGCCAGCAGTTGGGCCGCCGACACCATATATTTT. Translating gives CASSWAADTIYF.

V and J are TRBV7-2 and TRBJ1-1, with a possible D match to TRBD1 (6 bases). This CDR3 has 13 amino acids. V shed 6 bases and J shed 7 bases, with 15 bases lying between them. Germline loops: CDR1 SGHTA, CDR2 FQGNSA. Here the CDR3 reads CASSSYREGEAFF. The DNA for the CDR3 is TGTGCCAGCAGTTCCTACAGGGAAGGTGAAGCTTTCTTT. The whole variable domain, filled in from reference TRBV7-2 and TRBJ1-1, reads GAGVSQSPSNKVTEKGKDVELRCDPISGHTALYWYRQSLGQGLEFLIYFQGNSAPDKSGLPSDRFSAERTGGSVSTLTIQRTQQEDSAVYLCASSSYREGEAFFGQGTRLTVV.

With respect to this clone: Different DNA sequences within this sample yield the same CDR3. J is TRBJ1-5 and V is TRBV5-8; D perhaps matches TRBD1 (5 bases). The germline CDR1 and CDR2 sequences are SGHTS and YDEGEE. Trimming took off 4 bases at V and 9 bases at J, with 14 bases between the two ends. The CDR3 contains 13 residues. CDR3 DNA sequence: TGTGCCAGCAGCCTTGCTGAGGGACGGCCCCAGCATTTT. Translation gives CASSLAEGRPQHF. Full variable domain (remainder filled in from reference TRBV5-8 and TRBJ1-5): EAGVTQSPTHLIKTRGQQATLRCSPISGHTSVYWYQQALGLGLQFLLWYDEGEERNRGNFPPRFSGRQFPNYSSELNVNALELEDSALYLCASSLAEGRPQHFGDGTRLSIL.

The J gene is TRBJ2-3, the V gene TRBV6-5; unclear D gene. This CDR3 is built from 15 residues. V lost 5 bases and J 0 bases, leaving 12 bases between the germline ends. Germline V lookup: CDR1 MNHEY, CDR2 SVGAGI. CDR3 nucleotide sequence: TGTGCCAGCAGTCGGCAACCTCCTAGCACAGATACGCAGTATTTT. Protein: CASSRQPPSTDTQYF.

CDR3 in DNA: TGTGCCAGCCGGGGTAGCTCCTACAATGAGCAGTTCTTC. Translated, it gives CASRGSSYNEQFF. This sequence joins TRBV28 and TRBJ2-1; TRBD2 might be the D (5 bases). The CDR3 extends over 13 amino acids. Per the germline V gene, CDR1 is MDHEN and CDR2 is SYDVKM. Trimming removed 8 bases from V and 0 bases from J, with 8 bases in between. Based on the CDR3 plus reference TRBV28 and TRBJ2-1, the full variable domain is DVKVTQSSRYLVKRTGEKVFLECVQDMDHENMFWYRQDPGLGLRLIYFSYDVKMKEKGDIPEGYSVSREKKERFSLILESASTNQTSMYLCASRGSSYNEQFFGPGTRLTVL.

This rearrangement joins TRBV11-1 to TRBJ2-5; 9 nucleotides agree with TRBD1. Germline loops: CDR1 SGHAT, CDR2 FQDESV (reference sequence). The V and J ends lost 4 bases and 4 bases, in that order; junction bases with no gene match: 7. This CDR3 has 15 amino acids. The CDR3 is CASSSGTGNGETQYF. The CDR3 DNA sequence: TGTGCCAGCAGCTCAGGGACAGGGAACGGAGAGACCCAGTACTTC.